This T cell receptor beta chain appears in the sequencing data of a study of shared clonotypes between healthy human individuals. Study findings and constraints: Sampling covered nothing but blood. Tissue TCR repertoires likely differ from those found in blood. What naive subsets generally showed was a larger estimated richness than memory subsets showed.

About this clone: What it binds is not known. A junction boundary mismatches the germline segment, possibly from a read error.

TCRdb keeps only in-frame clones here, not all; method: immunoSEQ multiplex PCR. This table has about 960,000 clones, over 60% appearing once. The sequenced sample was memory CD4+ T cells sorted from blood. Sample subset: CD45RA-negative fraction. The TCR originated in a man aged 18-30 years in good health.

CDR3 nucleotides: TGTGCCAGCAGCCCCACTAGCGGGGGGGAAAAAATTAATGAACAGTTCTTC. Amino acid sequence: CASSPTSGGEKINEQFF. The gene calls are TRBV5-4 and TRBJ2-1, with 13 bases that match TRBD2. CDR1 is SGHNT and CDR2 is YYREEE in the germline V gene (reference sequence). CDR3 length equals 17 residues.